Each of the 13 T cell receptor beta chains below was sequenced from the same sample in a study of T cell repertoires in cytomegalovirus infection (dated 2019 in TCRdb). Reads for this sample came from an Illumina HiSeq 1500. Clones were called with MiXCR by TCRdb after fastp trimmed the public reads at Q25, and only in-frame beta chains were retained. Each record represents a unique CDR3 protein, reported with the most common genes and DNA among its rows. Here the sample has about 460,000 distinct CDR3 sequences; approximately 11% occur a single time. Jointly, the top ten make up 9.5% to 13% of the sample. Input material: PBMCs. The receptors were gathered from a human donor in good health (CMV status not recorded). Some clones in this sample may be carry-over from other donors' samples.

This clonotype was observed many times. This chain uses TRBV5-6 with TRBJ2-1, with TRBD2 as a possible D gene (7 bases). CDR3 length: 15 residues. V lost 3 bases to trimming and J lost 5 bases, with 15 bases between them. Germline loops: CDR1 SGHDT, CDR2 YYEEEE. DNA of the CDR3: TGTGCCAGCAGCTCGATGGGGGGGCCGAACAATGAGCAGTTCTTC. Its protein is CASSSMGGPNNEQFF.

The rearrangement joins TRBV5-1 to TRBJ2-5; TRBD1 agrees at 7 bases. The CDR3 spans 14 residues. The J segment lost 4 bases and the V segment lost 2 bases, leaving 5 bases of the junction unmatched. Germline V lookup: CDR1 SGHRS, CDR2 YFSETQ. Here the CDR3 reads CASSLQGTGETQYF. The CDR3 nucleotides are TGCGCCAGCAGCTTACAGGGGACGGGAGAGACCCAGTACTTC.

This clonotype was counted many times. The chain combines TRBV20-1 with TRBJ1-1; D not resolved. Per the germline V gene, CDR1 is DFQATT and CDR2 is SNEGSKA (reference sequence). The length of the CDR3 is 13 residues. Trimming took 3 bases from V and 5 from J, leaving 13 bases between them. CDR3 region: CSASSGTGTEAFF. Written as DNA, the CDR3 is TGCAGTGCTAGCTCAGGTACGGGGACTGAAGCTTTCTTT.

This clonotype was found once. This chain's CDR3 is CARVKGAEAFF. As DNA, the CDR3 is TGTGCCAGAGTGAAAGGGGCTGAAGCTTTCTTT. V is TRBV9 and J is TRBJ1-1; a weak D match, TRBD1 (5 bases). Germline V gives CDR1 SGDLS, CDR2 YYNGEE. This CDR3 is built from 11 residues. Trimming left V 8 bases short and J 6 bases short, with 11 bases between.

This clonotype showed up just a few times. The chain employs TRBV6-5 and TRBJ1-4, with unresolved D. With 4 bases removed from V and 2 bases from J, the gap between germline ends came to 11 bases. The CDR3 is 15 amino acids. Per the germline V gene, CDR1 is MNHEY and CDR2 is SVGAGI. CDR3 coding DNA: TGTGCCAGCAGTTCTAAGGGAGTTACTAATGAAAAACTGTTTTTT. Translation: CASSSKGVTNEKLFF.

The V gene is TRBV12-3 or TRBV12-4, the J gene TRBJ1-6; TRBD1 might be the D (5 bases). V was cut by 3 bases and J by 8 bases, with 8 bases left in between. The length of the CDR3 is 13 residues. DNA for the CDR3: TGTGCCAGCAGTTTGTCAGGGTATTCACCCCTCCACTTT. Translating gives CASSLSGYSPLHF.

In its sample, this clonotype was seen a few times. The V call is TRBV29-1, the J call TRBJ2-1; the D is unclear. The CDR3 is 11 amino acids. Germline assignment: CDR1 SQVTM and CDR2 ANQGSEA. The ends were cut back, 2 bases at V and 10 bases at J, with 9 bases in the middle. The CDR3 here is CSVEKTEEQFF. The CDR3 DNA follows: TGCAGCGTTGAAAAAACAGAGGAGCAGTTCTTC.

This clonotype has ten or more counts. This chain uses TRBV11-3 with TRBJ2-1; 7 bases are a match to TRBD2. V dropped 1 base and J dropped 2; count of bases not matched to a gene: 2. The CDR3 contains 15 residues. The germline CDR1 and CDR2 sequences are SGHNT and YENEEA. The CDR3 bases are TGTGCCAGCAGCTTAGGAGGGACTACCTACAATGAGCAGTTCTTC. Protein sequence: CASSLGGTTYNEQFF.

This chain uses TRBV28 with TRBJ1-4, with D unresolved. This CDR3 spans 14 amino acids. Deletions cut 6 bases from V and 8 bases from J, with 16 bases between. Germline lookup yields CDR1 MDHEN and CDR2 SYDVKM. In nucleotides, the CDR3 is TGTGCCAGCAGCCCGGTTGTGTCGATGGAAAAACTGTTTTTT. It is translated as CASSPVVSMEKLFF.

This clonotype has a count of ten or more. This chain connects TRBV12-3 or TRBV12-4 to TRBJ2-7; 7 bases are a match to TRBD1. The CDR3 sequence is 14 residues long. V trimming: 6 bases; J trimming: 2 bases; junction bases outside the gene matches: 7. CDR3 protein: CASRGTAATYEQYF. The DNA of the CDR3 is TGTGCCAGCAGGGGGACAGCCGCCACCTACGAGCAGTACTTC.

This clonotype was counted only a few times. The gene calls are TRBV7-9 and TRBJ2-6, with TRBD2 identical over 8 bases. The germline CDR1 and CDR2 sequences are SEHNR and FQNEAQ (reference sequence). The CDR3 covers 19 residues. The ends lost 4 bases at V and 4 bases at J; junction bases unmatched: 15. The CDR3 protein is CASSSGGGGGPAGANVLTF. CDR3 bases: TGTGCCAGCAGCTCGGGGGGGGGAGGAGGTCCTGCCGGGGCCAACGTCCTGACTTTC.

This clonotype was detected many times. V and J are TRBV6-5 and TRBJ1-5, with a weak D call TRBD1 (5 bases). Trimming pared 5 bases from V and 7 bases from J, leaving 18 bases between. This CDR3 has 15 amino acids. The V gene's germline CDR1 is MNHEY and CDR2 SVGAGI. This CDR3 is CASSRDSGGGQPQHF. The DNA for the CDR3 is TGTGCCAGCAGTCGGGACTCCGGCGGTGGGCAGCCCCAGCATTTT.

The gene calls are TRBV20-1 and TRBJ1-3, with D unresolved. This CDR3 has 13 residues. The germline V and J ends were trimmed by 0 bases and 3 bases, with 6 bases remaining between them. Germline V gives CDR1 DFQATT, CDR2 SNEGSKA (reference sequence). The CDR3 here is CSARDPRGNTIYF. CDR3 sequence (DNA): TGCAGTGCTAGAGATCCCCGTGGAAACACCATATATTTT.